This TCR beta chain is drawn from a study of blood T cells in healthy people across ages. Findings of the study overall: PBMC samples, being unsorted, prevented any conclusive comparison of naive and antigen-experienced cells.

This clonotype was counted a few times. Its cognate antigen is unknown. Every sample yielded at least 6.5 million isolated PBMCs. Combining a sample-barcoded 5' primer with a J-beta primer mix, a second PCR ran for roughly 7 to 12 cycles. Each cDNA was tagged by a template-switch adaptor containing 12 random nucleotides. One entry per CDR3 protein, called by TCRdb with MiXCR from the 5' RACE reads. The sample yields over 1,300,000 distinct CDR3 sequences, almost 60% seen once. Sequenced sample: blood. The clonotype originates from a man aged 18 to 30 in good health.

CDR3 residues: CASSQDVNRGRETQYF. The CDR3 region has the DNA TGTGCCAGCAGCCAAGATGTTAACAGGGGTAGAGAGACCCAGTACTTC. The chain links TRBV3-1 to TRBJ2-5, with 7 positions matching TRBD1. The length of the CDR3 is 16 residues. In germline, CDR1 is LGHDT, CDR2 YNNKEL (reference sequence). Trimming took 0 bases from V and 4 from J; bases not matched to a gene: 8.